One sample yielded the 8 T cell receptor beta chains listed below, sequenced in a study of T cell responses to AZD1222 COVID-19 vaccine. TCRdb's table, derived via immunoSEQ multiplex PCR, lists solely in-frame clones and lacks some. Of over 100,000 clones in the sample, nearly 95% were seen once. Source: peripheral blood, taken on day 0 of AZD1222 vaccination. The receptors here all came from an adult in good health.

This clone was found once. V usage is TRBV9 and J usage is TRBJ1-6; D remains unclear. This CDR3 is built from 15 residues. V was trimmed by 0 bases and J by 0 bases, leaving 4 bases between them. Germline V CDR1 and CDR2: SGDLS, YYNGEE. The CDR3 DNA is TGTGCCAGCAGCGTAGGAAGCTCCTATAATTCACCCCTCCACTTT. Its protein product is CASSVGSSYNSPLHF.

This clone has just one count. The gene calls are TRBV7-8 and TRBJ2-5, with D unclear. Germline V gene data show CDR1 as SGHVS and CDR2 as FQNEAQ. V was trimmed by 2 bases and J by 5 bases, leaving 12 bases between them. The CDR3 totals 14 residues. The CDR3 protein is CASSLNVGSETQYF. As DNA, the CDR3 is TGTGCCAGCAGCTTAAATGTGGGGTCTGAGACCCAGTACTTC.

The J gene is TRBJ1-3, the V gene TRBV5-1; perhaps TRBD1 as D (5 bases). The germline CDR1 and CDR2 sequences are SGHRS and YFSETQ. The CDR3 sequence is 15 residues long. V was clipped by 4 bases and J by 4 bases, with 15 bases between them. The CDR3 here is CASSRGSNRGNTIYF. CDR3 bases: TGCGCCAGCAGCCGGGGGAGTAACCGAGGAAACACCATATATTTT.

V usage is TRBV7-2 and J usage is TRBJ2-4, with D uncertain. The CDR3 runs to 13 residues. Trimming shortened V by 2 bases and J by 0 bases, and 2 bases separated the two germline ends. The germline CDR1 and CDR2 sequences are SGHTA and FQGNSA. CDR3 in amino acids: CASSLLAKNIQYF. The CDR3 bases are TGTGCCAGCAGCTTATTAGCCAAAAACATTCAGTACTTC.

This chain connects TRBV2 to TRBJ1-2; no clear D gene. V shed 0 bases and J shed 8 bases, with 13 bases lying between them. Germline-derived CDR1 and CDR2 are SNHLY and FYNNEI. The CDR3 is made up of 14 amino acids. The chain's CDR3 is CASSEAAYSSGYTF. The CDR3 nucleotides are TGTGCCAGCAGTGAAGCGGCCTACAGCTCGGGCTACACCTTC.

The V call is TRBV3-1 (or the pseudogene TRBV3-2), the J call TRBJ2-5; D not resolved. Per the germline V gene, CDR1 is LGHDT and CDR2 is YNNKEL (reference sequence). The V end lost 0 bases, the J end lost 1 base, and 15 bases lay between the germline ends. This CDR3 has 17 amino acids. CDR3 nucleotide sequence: TGTGCCAGCAGCCAAGATACCCCAGCACCACTCCAAGAGACCCAGTACTTC. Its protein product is CASSQDTPAPLQETQYF.

Here the CDR3 DNA reads TGTGCCAGCAGCCAACTAGGCTCTGAGCAGTTCTTC. Translation gives CASSQLGSEQFF. J is TRBJ2-1 and V is TRBV7-3, with D perhaps matching TRBD2 (5 bases). CDR1 SGHTA and CDR2 FQGTGA come from the germline V gene. V was pared by 5 bases and J by 9 bases, with 11 bases between. The length of the CDR3 is 12 residues. Supplemented by reference TRBV7-3 and TRBJ2-1, the full variable domain reads GAGVSQTPSNKVTEKGKYVELRCDPISGHTALYWYRQSLGQGPEFLIYFQGTGAADDSGLPNDRFFAVRPEGSVSTLKIQRTERGDSAVYLCASSQLGSEQFFGPGTRLTVL.

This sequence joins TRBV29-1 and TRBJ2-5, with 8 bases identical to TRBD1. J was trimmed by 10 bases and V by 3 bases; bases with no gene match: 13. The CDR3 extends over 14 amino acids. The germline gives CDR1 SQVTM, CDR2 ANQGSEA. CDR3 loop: CSVEVPGGHWGQYF. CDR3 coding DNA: TGCAGCGTTGAGGTTCCAGGGGGCCATTGGGGCCAGTACTTC.